This T cell receptor beta chain was identified in a study of control samples from healthy donors and cancer patients. The protocol was immunoSEQ multiplex PCR, while the TCRdb copy is restricted to in-frame clones and leaves out a portion. Of 100,000 to 150,000 clones in the sample, around 90% were seen once. CDR1 is SEHNR, CDR2 FQNEAQ, per germline (reference sequence). Trimming shortened V by 0 bases and J by 8 bases, and 10 bases separated the two germline ends. CDR3 length: 13 amino acids. The genes are TRBV7-9 and TRBJ1-1; D gene uncertain. The receptor was derived from a man aged 18-30 years in good health. Sequencing was carried out using blood. In nucleotides, the CDR3 is TGTGCCAGCAGCTTAGCAATTGCTGGAGAAGCTTTCTTT. Translating gives CASSLAIAGEAFF.